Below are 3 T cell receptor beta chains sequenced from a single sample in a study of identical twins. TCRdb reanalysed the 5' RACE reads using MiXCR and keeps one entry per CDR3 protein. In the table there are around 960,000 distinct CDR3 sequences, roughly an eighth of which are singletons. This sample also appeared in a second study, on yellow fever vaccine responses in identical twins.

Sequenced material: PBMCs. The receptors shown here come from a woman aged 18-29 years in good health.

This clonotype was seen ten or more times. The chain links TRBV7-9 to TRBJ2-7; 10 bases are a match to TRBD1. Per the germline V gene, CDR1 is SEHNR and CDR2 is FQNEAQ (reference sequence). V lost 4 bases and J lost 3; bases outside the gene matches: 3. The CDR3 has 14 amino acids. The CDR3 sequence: CASSSGTGDYEQYF. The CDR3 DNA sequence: TGTGCCAGCAGCTCCGGGACAGGGGACTACGAGCAGTACTTC.

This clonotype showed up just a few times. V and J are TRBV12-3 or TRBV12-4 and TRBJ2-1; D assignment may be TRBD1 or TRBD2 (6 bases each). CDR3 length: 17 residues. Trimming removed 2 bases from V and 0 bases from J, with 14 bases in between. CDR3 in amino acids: CASSLTGALISYNEQFF. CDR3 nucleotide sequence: TGTGCCAGCAGTTTAACGGGGGCCTTGATCTCCTACAATGAGCAGTTCTTC.

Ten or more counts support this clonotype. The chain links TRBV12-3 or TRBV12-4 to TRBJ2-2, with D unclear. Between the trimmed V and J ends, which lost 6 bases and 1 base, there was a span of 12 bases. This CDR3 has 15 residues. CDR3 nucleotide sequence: TGTGCCAGCAGCTGGTTGGCAGGGAACACCGGGGAGCTGTTTTTT. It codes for CASSWLAGNTGELFF.